The T cell receptor beta chain described here comes from a study of CD8 T cells in ankylosing spondylitis. Whole-study results and caveats: There was a TCR beta motif, made of fewer than 10 highly homologous variants, that appeared characteristic of ankylosing spondylitis blood. Clones linked with disease were CD8+ and fairly uncommon in the peripheral blood.

Germline lookup yields CDR1 SGDLS and CDR2 YYNGEE. The length of the CDR3 is 18 residues. The germline V and J ends were trimmed by 3 bases and 4 bases, with 23 bases remaining between them. At least ten counts were recorded for this clonotype. Its antigen is currently unknown. MiXCR, run by TCRdb on the 5' RACE reads, gives a single entry per CDR3 protein. This sample carries roughly 40,000 distinct CDR3 sequences, 3% to 4.5% of them seen once, and the ten largest clones take around 4.1%. The rearrangement uses TRBV9 and TRBJ2-4; D is possibly TRBD1 or TRBD2 (6 bases each). This TCR came from a female donor with ankylosing spondylitis or in good health (not recorded which). Sequencing input: blood, either unsorted or a sorted T cell fraction (not recorded which). CDR3 in amino acids: CASSEGLMQEGVKNIQYF. The DNA of the CDR3 is TGTGCCAGCAGCGAAGGGTTAATGCAGGAGGGGGTTAAAAACATTCAGTACTTC.